The 20 T cell receptor beta chains below come from one sample, sequenced in a study of a mutant IDH1 vaccine in newly diagnosed glioma. Time point indicated: week 47, end of study. What each vaccine dose contained was 300 ug of mutant IDH1 20-mer peptide, accompanied by topical imiquimod. No cognate antigen is known for these TCRs. The assay was immunoSEQ multiplex PCR, and TCRdb's table has in-frame clones only and misses some. The data contain 56,000 or so clones, about 79% of them singletons. The sample was PBMCs, taken from a glioma patient whose treatment included an IDH1 peptide vaccine. The receptors were sampled from a man aged 45 to 65 with glioma.

V and J are TRBV18 and TRBJ1-2; 7 bases are a match to TRBD1. CDR1 and CDR2 from the germline V gene are KGHSH and LQKENI. The ends lost 0 bases at V and 6 bases at J; junction bases unmatched: 10. The length of the CDR3 is 16 residues. The CDR3 DNA follows: TGTGCCAGCTCACCACCGAACAGGGGCTCGGGGGATGGCTACACCTTC. It specifies CASSPPNRGSGDGYTF.

This sequence joins TRBV18 and TRBJ1-1, with D unclear. Trimming removed 0 bases from V and 0 bases from J, with 8 bases in between. The CDR3 has 15 residues. Germline CDR1 is KGHSH and CDR2 is LQKENI. CDR3 DNA: TGTGCCAGCTCACCACCTCCGACTTTGAACACTGAAGCTTTCTTT. It yields the protein CASSPPPTLNTEAFF.

A single count supports this clone. The V call is TRBV6-1, the J call TRBJ2-7; D possibly corresponds to TRBD1 (5 bases). CDR3 length equals 16 residues. V was clipped by 1 base and J by 3 bases, with 16 bases between them. CDR1 and CDR2 from the germline V gene are MNHNS and SASEGT. CDR3 nucleotide sequence: TGTGCCAGCAGTGAAGACATCTGGGGCGGCTACTACGAGCAGTACTTC. It encodes CASSEDIWGGYYEQYF.

CDR3 nucleotide sequence: TGTGCCAGCAGTCCGCCGGGACTAGCGGGGTGGGAGCAGTTCTTC. Its translation: CASSPPGLAGWEQFF. The chain uses TRBV6-6 and TRBJ2-1; 13 positions match TRBD2. The V and J ends lost 5 bases and 10 bases, in that order; junction bases with no gene match: 8. Germline V gene data show CDR1 as MNHNY and CDR2 as SVGAGI (reference sequence). The CDR3 is 15 residues long.

J is TRBJ1-5 and V is TRBV6-1; unclear D gene. Deletions cut 1 base from V and 10 bases from J, with 14 bases between. Germline CDR1 reads MNHNS; CDR2 reads SASEGT. The CDR3 has 14 amino acids. Here the CDR3 DNA reads TGTGCCAGCAGTGAAGTTACCAGGACGAGTCCCCAGCATTTT. This encodes CASSEVTRTSPQHF.

The CDR3 DNA is TGTGCCAGCAGTGAAGGGACATCGGGAGGCTACACCTTC. Protein sequence: CASSEGTSGGYTF. The chain is built from TRBV25-1 and TRBJ1-2; the D gene is possibly TRBD1 (6 bases). Trimming left V 2 bases short and J 8 bases short, with 12 bases between. The CDR3 extends over 13 amino acids. Looked up from germline, CDR1 is MGHDK and CDR2 is SYGVNS.

In DNA form, the CDR3 reads TGTGCCAGCAGTTTTGGGGGGATGGGAGCTGAAGCTTTCTTT. This gives the protein CASSFGGMGAEAFF. V and J are TRBV27 and TRBJ1-1; weak D call: TRBD1 (5 bases). Per germline, CDR1 MNHEY and CDR2 SMNVEV (reference sequence). Trimming shortened V by 3 bases and J by 6 bases, and 14 bases separated the two germline ends. The CDR3 runs 14 residues.

The chain couples TRBV5-1 to TRBJ2-1; 10 positions match TRBD2. With V trimmed by 3 bases and J by 8 bases, 23 bases remained unmatched. The CDR3 is 20 residues long. Germline loops: CDR1 SGHRS, CDR2 YFSETQ. The CDR3 bases are TGCGCCAGCAGCTCCCCGGCCATAGCGGGGGGCCTTTACCATCCGGATGAGCAGTTCTTC. This codes for CASSSPAIAGGLYHPDEQFF.

This chain connects TRBV5-1 to TRBJ1-1; D is unresolved. The CDR3 is 16 residues long. Germline-derived CDR1 and CDR2 are SGHRS and YFSETQ. Trimming took 4 bases from V and 0 from J, leaving 16 bases between them. The CDR3 DNA reads TGCGCCAGCAGCCCTAGGGCTTCGACGGTGAACACTGAAGCTTTCTTT. Protein: CASSPRASTVNTEAFF.

J is TRBJ1-6 and V is TRBV19; no firm D call. The CDR3 contains 15 residues. Germline V gene lookup returns CDR1 LNHDA and CDR2 SQIVND (reference sequence). Trimming pared 1 base from V and 0 bases from J, leaving 4 bases between. Here the CDR3 DNA reads TGTGCCAGTAGTATAGCGAGCTCCTATAATTCACCCCTCCACTTT. As protein: CASSIASSYNSPLHF.

This clone is a singleton in its sample. This rearrangement joins TRBV30 to TRBJ1-5; D unclear. V was pared by 3 bases and J by 2 bases, with 14 bases between. CDR1 and CDR2 (germline): GTSNPN, SVGIG (reference sequence). This CDR3 has 15 residues. In DNA, the CDR3 is TGTGCCTGGAGCTCGGCCCCCGGGGGCAATCAGCCCCAGCATTTT. This codes for CAWSSAPGGNQPQHF.

This clone was seen a few times. This chain uses TRBV18 with TRBJ2-3; 7 bases are shared with TRBD2. The germline CDR1 and CDR2 sequences are KGHSH and LQKENI. The CDR3 is made up of 16 amino acids. The ends lost 6 bases at V and 2 bases at J; junction bases unmatched: 11. The CDR3 DNA follows: TGTGCCAGCTCCTACACGGGAGGAACCTCCACAGATACGCAGTATTTT. Amino acids: CASSYTGGTSTDTQYF.

The chain is built from TRBV5-1 and TRBJ2-1; 7 positions agree with TRBD2. Germline V gives CDR1 SGHRS, CDR2 YFSETQ. The CDR3 runs to 17 residues. J was trimmed by 0 bases and V by 4 bases; bases with no gene match: 10. The CDR3 protein is CASSRGDRASSYNEQFF. In nucleotides, the CDR3 is TGCGCCAGCAGCCGGGGGGACCGCGCGAGCTCCTACAATGAGCAGTTCTTC.

The genes are TRBV29-1 and TRBJ2-2; D possibly corresponds to TRBD2 (5 bases). The CDR3 is 14 residues long. V was shortened by 5 bases and J by 4 bases, with 14 bases between the two germline ends. The germline CDR1 and CDR2 sequences are SQVTM and ANQGSEA. Here the CDR3 reads CSVREFSATGELFF. The CDR3 DNA reads as TGCAGCGTTAGGGAGTTCTCCGCCACCGGGGAGCTGTTTTTT.

This clone was recorded once. The rearrangement joins TRBV6-6 to TRBJ1-1; the D gene is possibly TRBD1 (5 bases). The CDR3 contains 12 residues. In germline, CDR1 is MNHNY, CDR2 SVGAGI (reference sequence). The V end lost 5 bases, the J end lost 3 bases, and 7 bases lay between the germline ends. CDR3 coding DNA: TGTGCCAGCAGTGAGGGGTACACTGAAGCTTTCTTT. Its protein product is CASSEGYTEAFF.

This clone is categorized as medium-sized. CDR3 protein: CASSLRGPNTEAFF. The CDR3 DNA reads as TGTGCCAGCAGCTTGCGCGGACCGAACACTGAAGCTTTCTTT. This rearrangement joins TRBV5-4 to TRBJ1-1, with D uncertain. Germline CDR1 is SGHNT and CDR2 is YYREEE (reference sequence). This CDR3 is built from 14 residues. V gave up 1 base and J gave up 1 base, with 8 bases separating them.

The V gene is TRBV6-5, the J gene TRBJ1-5; D remains ambiguous. CDR1 and CDR2 from the germline V gene are MNHEY and SVGAGI. V gave up 5 bases and J gave up 3 bases, with 8 bases separating them. The CDR3 has 13 residues. CDR3 region: CASSGQPNQPQHF. The CDR3 DNA sequence: TGTGCCAGCAGTGGGCAGCCCAATCAGCCCCAGCATTTT.

The rearrangement links TRBV30 to TRBJ2-2, with TRBD2 matching over 12 bases. This CDR3 is built from 18 residues. V was pared by 1 base and J by 4 bases, with 10 bases of the junction left unmatched. Germline V gene lookup returns CDR1 GTSNPN and CDR2 SVGIG (reference sequence). CDR3 in amino acids: CAWSGRTSGAGVTGELFF. The CDR3, as DNA: TGTGCCTGGAGTGGTCGGACTAGCGGGGCTGGGGTCACCGGGGAGCTGTTTTTT.

The genes are TRBV2 and TRBJ2-1; no definite D call. The V end lost 5 bases, the J end lost 11 bases, and 13 bases lay between the germline ends. CDR3 length equals 12 residues. The germline gives CDR1 SNHLY, CDR2 FYNNEI. The CDR3 loop is CASSPLDRKQFF. Here the CDR3 DNA reads TGTGCCAGCAGTCCGCTGGACCGCAAGCAGTTCTTC.

This chain connects TRBV5-1 to TRBJ2-1; TRBD2 aligns across 10 bases. This CDR3 comprises 15 residues. V was clipped by 6 bases and J by 8 bases; unmatched bases: 11. Germline-derived CDR1 and CDR2 are SGHRS and YFSETQ. The CDR3 region has the DNA TGCGCCAGCACGACGGTAGCGGGGGGTGAGGATGAGCAGTTCTTC. Its translation: CASTTVAGGEDEQFF.